The source of this TCR beta chain is a study of blood T cell repertoires in COVID-19. The protocol was immunoSEQ multiplex PCR, while the TCRdb copy is restricted to in-frame clones and leaves out a portion. The top ten hold 5.2% of the sample, which has about 200,000 clones, approximately 85% seen once. In Seattle, patients joined the study during active infection and were tracked longitudinally. The ends were cut back, 4 bases at V and 0 bases at J, with 10 bases in the middle. Germline CDR1 reads MDHEN; CDR2 reads SYDVKM. The CDR3 extends over 15 amino acids. This TCR derives from a woman in her 70s with COVID-19, enrolled during active disease. This sequence joins TRBV28 and TRBJ1-5; D not resolved. The sequenced material came from peripheral blood. The CDR3 sequence is CASSSRGYSNQPQHF. Here the CDR3 DNA reads TGTGCCAGCAGTTCTCGGGGATATAGCAATCAGCCCCAGCATTTT.